This T cell receptor (beta chain) emerged from a study of blood T cell repertoires in COVID-19. This clone was seen a single time. This CDR3 has 14 amino acids. Germline loops: CDR1 LGHDT, CDR2 YNNKEL (reference sequence). V lost 2 bases and J 5 bases, leaving 10 bases between the germline ends. The assay was immunoSEQ multiplex PCR, and TCRdb's table has in-frame clones only and misses some. The table records around 200,000 clones, 85% of them present only once. This sequence joins TRBV3-1 (or the pseudogene TRBV3-2) and TRBJ1-5, with D possibly matching TRBD1 (6 bases). This TCR came from a man aged 35 to 55 who had recovered from COVID-19. The source material was PBMCs or T cells enriched from blood (not recorded which). CDR3 DNA sequence: TGTGCCAGCAGCCAAACCAGGGGCTATCAGCCCCAGCATTTT. It specifies CASSQTRGYQPQHF.